One and the same sample provided the 26 T cell receptor beta chains below, sequenced in a study of CD8+CD57+ T cells in acquired aplastic anemia. The TCR beta profiling, which covered VDJ combination and CDR3 sequence, was carried out using genomic DNA as the template. TCRdb re-called the reads with MiXCR, one entry per CDR3 protein. Of some 240,000 distinct CDR3 sequences in the sample, 34% were seen once. Sequences were obtained from sorted CD4+, CD8+, or CD8+CD57+ T cells (not recorded which) from PBMCs. Receptor source: a human donor in good health, serving as a control.

This clonotype appeared a few times. CDR3 sequence (DNA): TGTGCCAGCAGCTTTTTTGACAAGAACACTGAAGCTTTCTTT. Protein product: CASSFFDKNTEAFF. This sequence joins TRBV5-6 and TRBJ1-1; D gene unclear. The CDR3 is made up of 14 amino acids. Looked up from germline, CDR1 is SGHDT and CDR2 is YYEEEE. Trimming removed 2 bases from V and 1 base from J, with 9 bases in between.

The sample holds many counts of this clonotype. The V gene is TRBV5-1, the J gene TRBJ2-7; the D is unclear. The germline gives CDR1 SGHRS, CDR2 YFSETQ. This CDR3 spans 14 amino acids. Trimming shortened V by 0 bases and J by 0 bases, and 7 bases separated the two germline ends. For the CDR3, the DNA is TGCGCCAGCAGCTTGGGATCCAGCTCCTACGAGCAGTACTTC. Translation gives CASSLGSSSYEQYF.

Notes on this clonotype: This could be a read error, since a much larger clone is one nucleotide away. Since the CDR3 does not end with the conserved phenylalanine or tryptophan, this likely comes from a read error. The V and J genes are TRBV20-1 and TRBJ1-1; D gene unclear. The V gene's germline CDR1 is DFQATT and CDR2 SNEGSKA (reference sequence). The CDR3 is 16 amino acids. The V and J ends lost 0 bases and 5 bases respectively, with 19 bases between them. CDR3 nucleotide sequence: TGCAGTGCTAGAGATAGTTTGTGGCTTATCGAGACTGAAGCTTTCCTT. Translating it yields CSARDSLWLIETEAFL.

The chain carries TRBV3-1 and TRBJ1-1, with D possibly TRBD1 on 6 matching bases. Trimming left V 2 bases short and J 10 bases short, with 20 bases between. Germline values: CDR1 LGHDT, CDR2 YNNKEL (reference sequence). The CDR3 consists of 15 residues. The CDR3 DNA sequence: TGTGCCAGCAGCCAAAATTTGATGGGGGCGGGGGGAGCTTTCTTT. Amino acid sequence: CASSQNLMGAGGAFF.

This clonotype has ten or more counts. The chain is built from TRBV7-3 and TRBJ2-1; D is perhaps TRBD2 (5 bases). The germline gives CDR1 SGHTA, CDR2 FQGTGA. CDR3 length: 17 residues. Between the trimmed V and J ends, which lost 0 bases and 3 bases, there was a span of 15 bases. The chain's CDR3 is CASSLTGSDSVYNEQFF. The CDR3 DNA reads TGTGCCAGCAGCTTAACAGGTAGCGATTCGGTCTACAATGAGCAGTTCTTC.

This clonotype has a count of ten or more. The V call is TRBV29-1, the J call TRBJ1-2; 11 bases align to TRBD1. The length of the CDR3 is 16 residues. J gave up 4 bases and V 6 bases, and 13 bases lay outside the gene matches. Per germline, CDR1 SQVTM and CDR2 ANQGSEA. CDR3 sequence reads: CSVQGQGVRTVYGYTF. The CDR3 region has the DNA TGCAGCGTCCAGGGACAGGGGGTTCGAACAGTCTATGGCTACACCTTC.

The V gene is TRBV7-3, the J gene TRBJ1-4; D not certain. CDR1 is SGHTA, CDR2 FQGTGA, per germline. The CDR3 covers 15 residues. The V end lost 2 bases, the J end lost 3 bases, and 10 bases lay between the germline ends. DNA for the CDR3: TGTGCCAGCAGCTTAGACTCAGCTTCTAATGAAAAACTGTTTTTT. Its protein product is CASSLDSASNEKLFF. Together with reference TRBV7-3 and TRBJ1-4, the CDR3 gives the full variable domain: GAGVSQTPSNKVTEKGKYVELRCDPISGHTALYWYRQSLGQGPEFLIYFQGTGAADDSGLPNDRFFAVRPEGSVSTLKIQRTERGDSAVYLCASSLDSASNEKLFFGSGTQLSVL.

The table lists this clonotype with many counts. V and J are TRBV20-1 and TRBJ2-1; D is possibly TRBD2 (6 bases). V was shortened by 3 bases and J by 0 bases, with 15 bases between the two germline ends. The CDR3 sequence is 16 residues long. Germline lookup yields CDR1 DFQATT and CDR2 SNEGSKA (reference sequence). The CDR3 bases are TGCAGTGCTAGTCCCTTCGCGGGGAGCTCCTACAATGAGCAGTTCTTC. This encodes CSASPFAGSSYNEQFF.

There are many counts of this clonotype. This chain connects TRBV2 to TRBJ2-3, with TRBD1 as a possible D gene (6 bases). The CDR3 covers 14 residues. Germline V lookup: CDR1 SNHLY, CDR2 FYNNEI. Trimming left V 3 bases short and J 4 bases short, with 11 bases between. This CDR3 is CASSDLQGPDTQYF. CDR3 sequence (DNA): TGTGCCAGCAGTGACCTACAGGGACCAGATACGCAGTATTTT.

This rearrangement joins TRBV7-9 to TRBJ1-1, with 12 nucleotides matching TRBD1. Unmatched junction bases numbered 3, after V lost 4 bases and J lost 6 bases. This CDR3 is 14 amino acids long. Germline loops: CDR1 SEHNR, CDR2 FQNEAQ (reference sequence). The CDR3 loop is CASSSGQGAAEAFF. CDR3 in DNA: TGTGCCAGCAGCTCGGGACAGGGGGCTGCTGAAGCTTTCTTT.

This clonotype was counted at least ten times. CDR3 nucleotides: TGCGCCAGCAGCTTGGTCCCGGATGAAGCTTTCTTT. Residues: CASSLVPDEAFF. The V and J genes are TRBV5-1 and TRBJ1-1; D remains ambiguous. The length of the CDR3 is 12 residues. The V end was cut by 0 bases, the J end by 7 bases, with 7 bases between. CDR1 SGHRS and CDR2 YFSETQ come from the germline V gene.

This clonotype was seen ten or more times. The chain is built from TRBV29-1 and TRBJ2-4; 7 bases match TRBD1. The length of the CDR3 is 13 residues. Germline trimming cut 4 bases from V and 3 bases from J; bases unmatched to any gene: 3. CDR1 is SQVTM, CDR2 ANQGSEA, per germline. CDR3 DNA: TGCAGCGTTGCCGGGACAGTCAAAAACATTCAGTACTTC. Its protein product is CSVAGTVKNIQYF.

A few counts support this clonotype. The rearrangement joins TRBV19 to TRBJ2-3; D ambiguous. CDR3 length: 14 amino acids. V was clipped by 8 bases and J by 4 bases, with 16 bases between them. Germline CDR1 reads LNHDA; CDR2 reads SQIVND (reference sequence). CDR3 sequence: CASDNPERADTQYF. The CDR3, as DNA: TGTGCCAGTGACAACCCAGAACGAGCAGATACGCAGTATTTT.

The rearrangement links TRBV12-3 or TRBV12-4 to TRBJ2-3; TRBD2 aligns across 10 bases. This CDR3 contains 17 residues. J gave up 0 bases and V 5 bases, and 8 bases lay outside the gene matches. The CDR3 nucleotides read TGTGCCAGCAGTGACGGACTAGCGGACGCTAGCACAGATACGCAGTATTTT. It specifies CASSDGLADASTDTQYF.

This clonotype was seen repeatedly, ten times or more. The chain carries TRBV20-1 and TRBJ2-1; D not resolved. Trimming left V 3 bases short and J 5 bases short, with 5 bases between. The CDR3 length is 11 residues. The germline V gene has CDR1 DFQATT and CDR2 SNEGSKA (reference sequence). The CDR3 region has the DNA TGCAGTGCTAGTAAACACAATGAGCAGTTCTTC. This gives the protein CSASKHNEQFF.

The table lists this clonotype with a few counts. The V gene is TRBV6-1, the J gene TRBJ2-1, with D perhaps TRBD1 (6 bases). V gave up 2 bases and J gave up 10 bases, with 12 bases separating them. The CDR3 extends over 13 amino acids. CDR1 and CDR2 from the germline V gene are MNHNS and SASEGT. The CDR3 is CASSEWGPREQFF. The CDR3 DNA reads TGTGCCAGCAGTGAATGGGGGCCACGAGAGCAGTTCTTC.

This clonotype was seen more than once but under ten times. The rearrangement joins TRBV4-2 to TRBJ2-3; D is perhaps TRBD1 (6 bases). Per germline, CDR1 LGHNA and CDR2 YNFKEQ. Trimming cost V 1 base and J 0 bases, with 11 bases left between them. The CDR3 loop spans 16 amino acids. The CDR3 DNA follows: TGTGCCAGCAGCCAAGGAATGGACAGAAGCACAGATACGCAGTATTTT. Translation: CASSQGMDRSTDTQYF.

The table lists this clonotype with many counts. J is TRBJ2-7 and V is TRBV5-1; D is unclear. V lost 4 bases to trimming and J lost 2 bases, with 10 bases between them. This CDR3 is built from 13 residues. Germline values: CDR1 SGHRS, CDR2 YFSETQ. CDR3 coding DNA: TGCGCCAGCAGCAACGACCCAACCTACGAGCAGTACTTC. Amino acids: CASSNDPTYEQYF. Supplemented by reference TRBV5-1 and TRBJ2-7, the full variable domain reads KAGVTQTPRYLIKTRGQQVTLSCSPISGHRSVSWYQQTPGQGLQFLFEYFSETQRNKGNFPGRFSGRQFSNSRSEMNVSTLELGDSALYLCASSNDPTYEQYFGPGTRLTVT.

The table lists this clonotype with many counts. The chain carries TRBV4-2 and TRBJ1-5; 8 bases agree with TRBD1. Trimming at V came to 0 bases and at J to 6 bases, leaving 4 bases not matched to a gene. Per the germline V gene, CDR1 is LGHNA and CDR2 is YNFKEQ. The CDR3 runs 15 residues. The CDR3 region is CASSQDTGGRQPQHF. The CDR3 DNA reads TGTGCCAGCAGCCAAGATACAGGGGGACGTCAGCCCCAGCATTTT.

This clonotype has at least ten counts. This chain connects TRBV29-1 to TRBJ1-2; unclear D gene. With 4 bases removed from V and 5 bases from J, the gap between germline ends came to 17 bases. CDR3 length: 14 amino acids. The germline gives CDR1 SQVTM, CDR2 ANQGSEA. CDR3 nucleotide sequence: TGCAGCGTTGTTCCCATTGGAGGACTATATGGCTACACCTTC. As protein: CSVVPIGGLYGYTF.

The gene calls are TRBV2 and TRBJ1-6, with D possibly being TRBD1 (6 bases). V was trimmed by 6 bases and J by 6 bases, leaving 18 bases between them. The CDR3 loop spans 16 amino acids. Germline CDR1 SNHLY, CDR2 FYNNEI. The DNA of the CDR3 is TGTGCCAGCAGGGTAAAGGACAGCCCCGCTAATTCACCCCTCCACTTT. Translated: CASRVKDSPANSPLHF.

This clonotype was detected only a few times. Here the CDR3 omits its conserved ending phenylalanine or tryptophan, so a read error is the likely source. The chain joins TRBV5-1 to TRBJ1-1, with 8 bases matching TRBD1. Germline loops: CDR1 SGHRS, CDR2 YFSETQ. This CDR3 is built from 13 residues. V trimming: 3 bases; J trimming: 4 bases; junction bases outside the gene matches: 2. The CDR3, as DNA: TGCGCCAGCAGCTCTACAGGGGGCACTGAAGCTTTCTCT. Translated, it gives CASSSTGGTEAFS.

This clonotype has at least ten counts. An end of the junction does not agree with germline; a read error may underlie this. The chain employs TRBV7-3 and TRBJ1-6; D is unresolved. The CDR3 extends over 15 amino acids. The germline V gene has CDR1 SGHTA and CDR2 FQGTGA. The CDR3 nucleotides are TGTGTCAGCAGTTTGGCGGGCGGTTATAATTCACCCCTCCACTTT. Amino acid sequence: CVSSLAGGYNSPLHF.

The chain links TRBV7-2 to TRBJ2-1, with 9 bases identical to TRBD2. Looked up from germline, CDR1 is SGHTA and CDR2 is FQGNSA. The CDR3 is made up of 19 amino acids. V lost 1 base, J lost 4 bases, and 14 bases stayed unmatched. The CDR3 spells CASSLGYYTGTSRYNEQFF. DNA for the CDR3: TGTGCCAGCAGCTTAGGGTACTATACCGGGACTAGCAGGTACAATGAGCAGTTCTTC. Combining the CDR3 with reference TRBV7-2 and TRBJ2-1 gives the whole variable domain GAGVSQSPSNKVTEKGKDVELRCDPISGHTALYWYRQSLGQGLEFLIYFQGNSAPDKSGLPSDRFSAERTGGSVSTLTIQRTQQEDSAVYLCASSLGYYTGTSRYNEQFFGPGTRLTVL.

This rearrangement joins TRBV30 to TRBJ1-3, with TRBD1 matching 11 bases. V lost 5 bases, J lost 13 bases, and 10 bases stayed unmatched. The length of the CDR3 is 13 residues. Germline values: CDR1 GTSNPN, CDR2 SVGIG (reference sequence). This CDR3 reads CAWARDRGSLIYF. In DNA form, the CDR3 reads TGTGCCTGGGCCCGGGACAGGGGGTCCTTAATATATTTT.

This clonotype was observed at least ten times. This sequence joins TRBV15 and TRBJ2-2, with D possibly being TRBD1 (6 bases). Trimming pared 9 bases from V and 0 bases from J, leaving 11 bases between. The CDR3 consists of 14 residues. Germline values: CDR1 LNHNV, CDR2 YYDKDF (reference sequence). CDR3 sequence: CATREGANTGELFF. CDR3 bases: TGTGCCACGAGAGAGGGGGCGAACACCGGGGAGCTGTTTTTT.